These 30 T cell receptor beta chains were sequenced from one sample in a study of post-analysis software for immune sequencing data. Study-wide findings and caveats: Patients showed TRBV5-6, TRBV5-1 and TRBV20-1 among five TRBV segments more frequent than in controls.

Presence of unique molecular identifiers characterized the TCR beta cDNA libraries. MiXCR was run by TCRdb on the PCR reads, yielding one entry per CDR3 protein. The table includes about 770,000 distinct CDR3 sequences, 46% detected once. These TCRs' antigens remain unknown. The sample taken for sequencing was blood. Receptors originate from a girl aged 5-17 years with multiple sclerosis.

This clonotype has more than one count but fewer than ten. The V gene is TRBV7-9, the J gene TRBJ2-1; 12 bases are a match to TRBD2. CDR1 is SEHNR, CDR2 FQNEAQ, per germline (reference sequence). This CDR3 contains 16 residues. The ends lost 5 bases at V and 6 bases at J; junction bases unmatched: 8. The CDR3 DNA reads TGTGCCAGCAGCCCAAGGACTAGCGGGACGGCCAATGAGCAGTTCTTC. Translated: CASSPRTSGTANEQFF.

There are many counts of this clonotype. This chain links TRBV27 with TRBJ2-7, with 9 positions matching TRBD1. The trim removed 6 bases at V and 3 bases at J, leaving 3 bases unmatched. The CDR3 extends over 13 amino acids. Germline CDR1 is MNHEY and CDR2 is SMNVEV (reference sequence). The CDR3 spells CASSPGQGYEQYF. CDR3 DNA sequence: TGTGCCAGCAGCCCGGGACAGGGCTACGAGCAGTACTTC.

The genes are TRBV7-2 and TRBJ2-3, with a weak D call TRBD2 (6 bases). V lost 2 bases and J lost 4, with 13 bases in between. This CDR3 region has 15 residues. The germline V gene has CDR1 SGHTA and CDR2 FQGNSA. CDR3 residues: CASSLIASVADTQYF. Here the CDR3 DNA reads TGTGCCAGCAGCTTAATTGCTAGCGTGGCAGATACGCAGTATTTT.

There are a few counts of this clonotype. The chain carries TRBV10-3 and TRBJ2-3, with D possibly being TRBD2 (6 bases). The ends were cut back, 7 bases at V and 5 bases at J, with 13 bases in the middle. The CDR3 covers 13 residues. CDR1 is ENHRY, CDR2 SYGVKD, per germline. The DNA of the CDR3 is TGTGCCATCAACGTGGCGGGAAAAGATACGCAGTATTTT. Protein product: CAINVAGKDTQYF.

In DNA, the CDR3 is TGTGCCAGCAGCGTTACTACGGGGGACCAAGGCAATGAGCAGTTCTTC. As protein: CASSVTTGDQGNEQFF. V usage is TRBV6-5 and J usage is TRBJ2-1; tentatively, D is TRBD2 (6 bases). CDR3 length: 16 amino acids. V was pared by 6 bases and J by 6 bases, with 21 bases between. CDR1 MNHEY and CDR2 SVGAGI come from the germline V gene.

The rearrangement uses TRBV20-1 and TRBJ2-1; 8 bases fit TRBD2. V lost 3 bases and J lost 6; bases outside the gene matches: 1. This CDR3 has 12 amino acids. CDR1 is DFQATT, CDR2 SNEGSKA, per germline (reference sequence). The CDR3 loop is CSASGRVNEQFF. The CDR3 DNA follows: TGCAGTGCTAGCGGGAGGGTCAATGAGCAGTTCTTC.

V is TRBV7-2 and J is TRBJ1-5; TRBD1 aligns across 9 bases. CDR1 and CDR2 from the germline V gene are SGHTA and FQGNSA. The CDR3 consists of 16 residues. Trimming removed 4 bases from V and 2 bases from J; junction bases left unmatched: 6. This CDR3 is CASSSGQGKGNQPQHF. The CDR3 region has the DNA TGTGCCAGCAGCTCTGGACAGGGGAAGGGCAATCAGCCCCAGCATTTT. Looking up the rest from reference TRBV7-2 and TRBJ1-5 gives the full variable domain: GAGVSQSPSNKVTEKGKDVELRCDPISGHTALYWYRQSLGQGLEFLIYFQGNSAPDKSGLPSDRFSAERTGGSVSTLTIQRTQQEDSAVYLCASSSGQGKGNQPQHFGDGTRLSIL.

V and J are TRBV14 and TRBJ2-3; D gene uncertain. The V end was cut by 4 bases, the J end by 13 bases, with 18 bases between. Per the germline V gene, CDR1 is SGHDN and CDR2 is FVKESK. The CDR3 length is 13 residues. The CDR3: CASSPRPADPKYF. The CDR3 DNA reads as TGTGCCAGCAGCCCACGCCCCGCGGACCCGAAGTATTTT. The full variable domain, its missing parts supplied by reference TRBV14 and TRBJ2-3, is EAGVTQFPSHSVIEKGQTVTLRCDPISGHDNLYWYRRVMGKEIKFLLHFVKESKQDESGMPNNRFLAERTGGTYSTLKVQPAELEDSGVYFCASSPRPADPKYFGPGTRLTVL.

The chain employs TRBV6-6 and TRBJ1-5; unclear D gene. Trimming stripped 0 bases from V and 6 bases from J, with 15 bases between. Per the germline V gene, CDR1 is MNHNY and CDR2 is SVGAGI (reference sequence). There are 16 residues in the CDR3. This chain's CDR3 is CASSYSTGDGTQPQHF. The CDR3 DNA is TGTGCCAGCAGTTACTCGACGGGAGACGGAACTCAGCCCCAGCATTTT.

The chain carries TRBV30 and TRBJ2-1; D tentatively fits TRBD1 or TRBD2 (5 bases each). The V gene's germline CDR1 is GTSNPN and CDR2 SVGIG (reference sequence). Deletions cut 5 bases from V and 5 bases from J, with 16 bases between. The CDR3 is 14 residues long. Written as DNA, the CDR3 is TGTGCCTGGGGGGACCCGTTTCTAGACAATGAGCAGTTCTTC. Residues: CAWGDPFLDNEQFF. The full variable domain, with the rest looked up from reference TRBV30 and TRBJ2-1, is SQTIHQWPATLVQPVGSPLSLECTVEGTSNPNLYWYRQAAGRGLQLLFYSVGIGQISSEVPQNLSASRPQDRQFILSSKKLLLSDSGFYLCAWGDPFLDNEQFFGPGTRLTVL.

The CDR3 DNA is TGTGCCAGCAGGAACAGGTTTGACAGCGCAGATACGCAGTATTTT. This translates into CASRNRFDSADTQYF. V usage is TRBV7-9 and J usage is TRBJ2-3; a weak D match, TRBD1 (5 bases). V lost 6 bases and J 4 bases, leaving 17 bases between the germline ends. This CDR3 spans 15 amino acids. Germline values: CDR1 SEHNR, CDR2 FQNEAQ (reference sequence). The whole variable domain, remainder taken from reference TRBV7-9 and TRBJ2-3, is DTGVSQNPRHKITKRGQNVTFRCDPISEHNRLYWYRQTLGQGPEFLTYFQNEAQLEKSRLLSDRFSAERPKGSFSTLEIQRTEQGDSAMYLCASRNRFDSADTQYFGPGTRLTVL.

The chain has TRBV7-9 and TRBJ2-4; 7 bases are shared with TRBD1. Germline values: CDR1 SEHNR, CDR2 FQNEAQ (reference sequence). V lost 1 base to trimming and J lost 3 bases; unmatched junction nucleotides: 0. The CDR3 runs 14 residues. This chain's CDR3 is CASSLGQGKNIQYF. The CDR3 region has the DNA TGTGCCAGCAGCTTAGGACAGGGCAAAAACATTCAGTACTTC.

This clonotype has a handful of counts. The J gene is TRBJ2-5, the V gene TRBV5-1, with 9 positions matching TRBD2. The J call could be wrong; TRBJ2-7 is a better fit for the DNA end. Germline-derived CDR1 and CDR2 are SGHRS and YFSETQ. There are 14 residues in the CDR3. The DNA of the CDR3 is TGCGCCAGCTCACTAGCGGGTGAAACAAACGAGCAGTACTTC. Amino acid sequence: CASSLAGETNEQYF.

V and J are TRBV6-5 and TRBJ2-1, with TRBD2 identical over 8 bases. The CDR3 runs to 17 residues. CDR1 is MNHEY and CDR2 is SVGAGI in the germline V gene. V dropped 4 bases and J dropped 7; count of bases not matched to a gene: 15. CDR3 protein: CASSFFLLAGGLNEQFF. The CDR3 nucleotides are TGTGCCAGCAGTTTTTTCCTCCTCGCGGGAGGCCTGAATGAGCAGTTCTTC.

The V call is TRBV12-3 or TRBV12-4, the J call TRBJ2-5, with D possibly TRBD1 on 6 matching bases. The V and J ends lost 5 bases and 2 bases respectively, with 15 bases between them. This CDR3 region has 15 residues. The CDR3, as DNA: TGTGCCAGCAGTGCCAGGGGCATGGGACAAGAGACCCAGTACTTC. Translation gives CASSARGMGQETQYF.

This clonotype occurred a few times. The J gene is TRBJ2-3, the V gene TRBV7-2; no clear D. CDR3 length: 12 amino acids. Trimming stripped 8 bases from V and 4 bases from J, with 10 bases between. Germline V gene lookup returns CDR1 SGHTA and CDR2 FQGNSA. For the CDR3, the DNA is TGTGCCAGCGCCAGCGCGGCAGATACGCAGTATTTT. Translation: CASASAADTQYF.

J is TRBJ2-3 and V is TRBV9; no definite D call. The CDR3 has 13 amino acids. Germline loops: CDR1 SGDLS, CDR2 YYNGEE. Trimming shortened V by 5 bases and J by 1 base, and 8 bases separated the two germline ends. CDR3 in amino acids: CASSVSGTDTQYF. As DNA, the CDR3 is TGTGCCAGCAGTGTTTCCGGCACAGATACGCAGTATTTT.

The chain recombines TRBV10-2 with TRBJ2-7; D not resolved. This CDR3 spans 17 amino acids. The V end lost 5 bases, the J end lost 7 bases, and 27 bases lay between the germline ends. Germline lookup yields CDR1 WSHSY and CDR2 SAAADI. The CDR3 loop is CASSRHLDPSPYNEQYF. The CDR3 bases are TGCGCCAGCAGTCGGCACCTAGATCCTTCCCCCTACAATGAGCAGTACTTC.

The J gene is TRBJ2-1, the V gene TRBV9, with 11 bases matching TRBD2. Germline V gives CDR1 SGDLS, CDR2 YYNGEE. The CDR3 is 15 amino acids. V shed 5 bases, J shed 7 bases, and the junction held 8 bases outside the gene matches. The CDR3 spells CASSYSGGAKNEQFF. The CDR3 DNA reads TGTGCCAGCAGTTATAGCGGGGGGGCCAAGAATGAGCAGTTCTTC.

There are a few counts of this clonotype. CDR3 residues: CSAPLAGGPLGEQFF. The CDR3 nucleotides are TGCAGTGCTCCACTAGCGGGAGGGCCCTTGGGTGAGCAGTTCTTC. V usage is TRBV20-1 and J usage is TRBJ2-1; 13 bases are shared with TRBD2. Germline V lookup: CDR1 DFQATT, CDR2 SNEGSKA (reference sequence). The CDR3 totals 15 residues. The V and J ends lost 5 bases and 9 bases, in that order; junction bases with no gene match: 10.

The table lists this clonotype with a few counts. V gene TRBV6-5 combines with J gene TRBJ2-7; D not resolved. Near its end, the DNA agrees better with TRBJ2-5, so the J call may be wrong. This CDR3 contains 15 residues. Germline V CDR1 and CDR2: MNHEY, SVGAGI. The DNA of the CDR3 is TGTGCCAGCAGTTACTCTGACAATTTTGGAGAGACCCAGTACTTC. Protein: CASSYSDNFGETQYF.

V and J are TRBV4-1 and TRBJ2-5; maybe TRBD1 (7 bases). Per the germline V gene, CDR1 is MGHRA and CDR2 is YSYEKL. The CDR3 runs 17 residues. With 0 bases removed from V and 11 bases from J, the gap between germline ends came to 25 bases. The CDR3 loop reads CASSQDRPGGLLNEQYF. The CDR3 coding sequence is TGCGCCAGCAGCCAAGATAGGCCAGGGGGACTCCTGAATGAGCAGTACTTC.

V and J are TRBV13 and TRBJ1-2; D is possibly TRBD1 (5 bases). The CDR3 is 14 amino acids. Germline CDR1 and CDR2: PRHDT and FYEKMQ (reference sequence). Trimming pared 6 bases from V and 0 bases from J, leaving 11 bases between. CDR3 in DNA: TGTGCCAGCAGGCTGACAGAGGCTAACTATGGCTACACCTTC. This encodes CASRLTEANYGYTF.

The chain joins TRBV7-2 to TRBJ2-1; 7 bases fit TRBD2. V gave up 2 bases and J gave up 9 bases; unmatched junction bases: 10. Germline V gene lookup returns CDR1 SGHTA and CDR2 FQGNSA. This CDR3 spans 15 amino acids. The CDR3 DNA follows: TGTGCCAGCAGCTTAAGTCTTCGGGGAGGGATTGAGCAGTTCTTC. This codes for CASSLSLRGGIEQFF. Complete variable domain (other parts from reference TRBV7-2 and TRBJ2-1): GAGVSQSPSNKVTEKGKDVELRCDPISGHTALYWYRQSLGQGLEFLIYFQGNSAPDKSGLPSDRFSAERTGGSVSTLTIQRTQQEDSAVYLCASSLSLRGGIEQFFGPGTRLTVL.

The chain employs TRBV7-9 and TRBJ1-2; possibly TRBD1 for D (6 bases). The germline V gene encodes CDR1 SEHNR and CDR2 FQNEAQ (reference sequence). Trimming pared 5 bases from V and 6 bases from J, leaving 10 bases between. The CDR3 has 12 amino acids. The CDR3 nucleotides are TGTGCCAGCAGCATGGAGGGGGATGGCTACACCTTC. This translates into CASSMEGDGYTF.

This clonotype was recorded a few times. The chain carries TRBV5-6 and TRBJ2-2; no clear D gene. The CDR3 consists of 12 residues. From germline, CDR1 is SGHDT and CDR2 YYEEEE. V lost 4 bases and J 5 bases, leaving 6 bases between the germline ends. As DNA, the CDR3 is TGTGCCAGCAGCGTGGGAACCGGGGAGCTGTTTTTT. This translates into CASSVGTGELFF.

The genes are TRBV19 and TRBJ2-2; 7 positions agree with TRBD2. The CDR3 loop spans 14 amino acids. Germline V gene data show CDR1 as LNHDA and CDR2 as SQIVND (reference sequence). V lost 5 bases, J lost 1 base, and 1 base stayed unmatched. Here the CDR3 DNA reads TGTGCCAGTAGTGCGGGGGTGAACACCGGGGAGCTGTTTTTT. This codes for CASSAGVNTGELFF.

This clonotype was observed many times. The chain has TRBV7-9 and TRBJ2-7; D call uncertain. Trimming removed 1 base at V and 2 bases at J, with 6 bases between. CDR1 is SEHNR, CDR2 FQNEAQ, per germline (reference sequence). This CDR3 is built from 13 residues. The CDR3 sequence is CASSLGEAYEQYF. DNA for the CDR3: TGTGCCAGCAGCTTAGGTGAAGCCTACGAGCAGTACTTC.

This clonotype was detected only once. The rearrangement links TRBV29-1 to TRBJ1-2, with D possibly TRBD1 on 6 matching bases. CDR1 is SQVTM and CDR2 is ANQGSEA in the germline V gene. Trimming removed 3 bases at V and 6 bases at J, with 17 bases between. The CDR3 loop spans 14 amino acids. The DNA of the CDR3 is TGCAGCGTTGATATAGGAGGGCAGGGGAATGGCTACACCTTC. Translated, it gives CSVDIGGQGNGYTF.

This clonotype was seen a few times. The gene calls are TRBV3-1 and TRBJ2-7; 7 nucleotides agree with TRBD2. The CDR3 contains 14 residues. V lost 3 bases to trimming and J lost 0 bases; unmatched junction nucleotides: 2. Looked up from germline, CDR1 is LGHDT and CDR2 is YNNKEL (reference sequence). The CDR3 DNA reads TGTGCCAGCAGCCATGGCGGGAGCTCCTACGAGCAGTACTTC. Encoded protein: CASSHGGSSYEQYF.